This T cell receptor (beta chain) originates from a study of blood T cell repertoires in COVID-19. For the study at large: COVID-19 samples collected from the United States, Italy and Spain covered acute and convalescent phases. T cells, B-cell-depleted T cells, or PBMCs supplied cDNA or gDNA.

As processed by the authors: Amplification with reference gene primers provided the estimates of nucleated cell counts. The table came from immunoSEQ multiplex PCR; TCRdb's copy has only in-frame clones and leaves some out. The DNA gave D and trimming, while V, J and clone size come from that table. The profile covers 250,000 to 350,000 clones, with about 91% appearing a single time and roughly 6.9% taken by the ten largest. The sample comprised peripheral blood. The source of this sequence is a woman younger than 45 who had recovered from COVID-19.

The CDR3 DNA is TGTGCCAGCAGCCCAGCAGGGGGCTTTAATCAGCCCCAGCATTTT. Amino acid sequence: CASSPAGGFNQPQHF. The chain employs TRBV11-2 and TRBJ1-5; TRBD1 matches at 8 bases. The CDR3 extends over 15 amino acids. Per germline, CDR1 SGHAT and CDR2 FQNNGV. The ends lost 5 bases at V and 4 bases at J; junction bases unmatched: 7. Filled out from reference TRBV11-2 and TRBJ1-5, the complete variable domain reads EAGVAQSPRYKIIEKRQSVAFWCNPISGHATLYWYQQILGQGPKLLIQFQNNGVVDDSQLPKDRFSAERLKGVDSTLKIQPAKLEDSAVYLCASSPAGGFNQPQHFGDGTRLSIL.